What follows are 30 T cell receptor beta chains derived from one specimen sequenced in a study of cytomegalovirus exposure and HLA in healthy donors. Use of 60 Vbeta and 13 Jbeta primers characterized the PCR. This table comes from immunoSEQ multiplex PCR, and its TCRdb copy is limited to in-frame clones, with some not included. The sample carries around 110,000 clones, 75% recorded once. Specimen: PBMCs. These receptors originate from a woman younger than 30 in good health and CMV-seronegative.

The V gene is TRBV6-1, the J gene TRBJ2-5; 7 nucleotides line up with TRBD2. The CDR3 extends over 18 amino acids. The junction had 14 bases not matched to a gene; V was cut back by 2 bases and J by 2 bases. The germline V gene has CDR1 MNHNS and CDR2 SASEGT. The CDR3 region is CASSEPRPIAGQQETQYF. CDR3 nucleotides: TGTGCCAGCAGTGAACCCCGCCCAATAGCGGGCCAGCAAGAGACCCAGTACTTC.

The rearrangement links TRBV27 to TRBJ1-6; D ambiguous. Trimming removed 5 bases from V and 6 bases from J, with 20 bases in between. There are 17 residues in the CDR3. Germline V CDR1 and CDR2: MNHEY, SMNVEV (reference sequence). DNA for the CDR3: TGTGCCAGCAGTCCTAGTTTGAGGGCGCTTTCTAATTCACCCCTCCACTTT. This encodes CASSPSLRALSNSPLHF.

This clone was observed a few times. The chain joins TRBV9 to TRBJ2-5; 8 nucleotides match TRBD2. The germline CDR1 and CDR2 sequences are SGDLS and YYNGEE. The ends lost 1 base at V and 4 bases at J; junction bases unmatched: 6. The CDR3 is 15 amino acids. The DNA for the CDR3 is TGTGCCAGCAGCGTACGGGGGGGGCTGGCAGAGACCCAGTACTTC. Encoded protein: CASSVRGGLAETQYF.

The chain has TRBV6-1 and TRBJ1-5; D unresolved. CDR1 is MNHNS, CDR2 SASEGT, per germline. This CDR3 is built from 13 residues. V was trimmed by 4 bases and J by 3 bases, leaving 7 bases between them. The CDR3 DNA is TGTGCCAGCAGTGCCAGGTACAATCAGCCCCAGCATTTT. The encoded protein is CASSARYNQPQHF.

This chain uses TRBV19 with TRBJ2-5; D gene ambiguous. The CDR3 is made up of 13 amino acids. Germline-derived CDR1 and CDR2 are LNHDA and SQIVND (reference sequence). V was cut by 5 bases and J by 6 bases, with 13 bases left in between. Here the CDR3 reads CASSARLSQTQYF. The CDR3 nucleotides are TGTGCCAGTAGTGCTCGACTCTCGCAGACCCAGTACTTC.

The chain links TRBV6-6 to TRBJ2-7; the D is unclear. V was clipped by 2 bases and J by 7 bases, with 15 bases between them. This CDR3 contains 14 residues. CDR1 is MNHNY and CDR2 is SVGAGI in the germline V gene (reference sequence). The CDR3 DNA is TGTGCCAGCAGTTACGGTAGCTCCCTTACTGAGCAGTACTTC. Protein product: CASSYGSSLTEQYF.

The V call is TRBV11-2, the J call TRBJ1-2, with 7 nucleotides matching TRBD1. Germline CDR1 SGHAT, CDR2 FQNNGV. The junction had 2 bases not matched to a gene; V was cut back by 4 bases and J by 0 bases. This CDR3 has 14 amino acids. The CDR3 reads CASSSTGTNYGYTF. In nucleotides, the CDR3 is TGTGCCAGCAGCTCGACAGGGACTAACTATGGCTACACCTTC.

The V and J genes are TRBV7-2 and TRBJ1-5, with D perhaps matching TRBD1 (6 bases). Trimming pared 1 base from V and 3 bases from J, leaving 10 bases between. CDR3 length: 15 amino acids. Germline V gene sequence: CDR1 SGHTA, CDR2 FQGNSA. The chain's CDR3 is CASSLGGGFNQPQHF. CDR3 coding DNA: TGTGCCAGCAGCTTAGGTGGGGGCTTCAATCAGCCCCAGCATTTT.

This clone was recorded a few times. The genes are TRBV5-8 and TRBJ2-3, with a tentative D call TRBD1 (6 bases). The length of the CDR3 is 16 residues. The V end lost 0 bases, the J end lost 4 bases, and 15 bases lay between the germline ends. Germline V lookup: CDR1 SGHTS, CDR2 YDEGEE. The CDR3 region has the DNA TGTGCCAGCAGCTTGGGACAGGACTTAAAGGCAGATACGCAGTATTTT. It yields the protein CASSLGQDLKADTQYF.

V gene TRBV5-1 combines with J gene TRBJ1-2, with TRBD1 matching 8 bases. The CDR3 consists of 14 residues. Germline-derived CDR1 and CDR2 are SGHRS and YFSETQ. Trimming removed 4 bases from V and 8 bases from J; junction bases left unmatched: 10. The CDR3: CASSPEQGGFGYTF. The CDR3 DNA reads TGCGCCAGCAGCCCAGAACAGGGGGGCTTCGGCTACACCTTC.

As concerns this clone: The CDR3 does not close with the conserved phenylalanine or tryptophan, likely indicating a read error. The chain recombines TRBV2 with TRBJ1-4; the D gene is possibly TRBD1 (6 bases). The CDR3 loop spans 14 amino acids. Germline CDR1 and CDR2: SNHLY and FYNNEI. The V and J ends lost 1 base and 4 bases respectively, with 7 bases between them. Written as DNA, the CDR3 is TGTGCCAGCAGTGAAGGAGGGGGTAATGAAAAACTGTTTGTT. It specifies CASSEGGGNEKLFV.

The J gene is TRBJ2-3, the V gene TRBV4-1; 9 nucleotides match TRBD2. V gave up 0 bases and J gave up 5 bases; unmatched junction bases: 9. The germline V gene has CDR1 MGHRA and CDR2 YSYEKL. The CDR3 is 17 residues long. CDR3 sequence: CASSQEGAAGGRDTQYF. The CDR3 nucleotides are TGCGCCAGCAGCCAAGAAGGAGCAGCGGGGGGCCGAGATACGCAGTATTTT.

V is TRBV2 and J is TRBJ2-7; D is possibly TRBD1 (6 bases). CDR1 and CDR2 from the germline V gene are SNHLY and FYNNEI. This CDR3 comprises 15 residues. V was shortened by 6 bases and J by 3 bases, with 18 bases between the two germline ends. The CDR3 loop is CASSLQGVLHYEQYF. The CDR3 DNA reads as TGTGCCAGCAGCTTACAGGGAGTCCTCCACTACGAGCAGTACTTC.

This chain links TRBV13 with TRBJ2-7; a weak D match, TRBD1 (5 bases). Germline loops: CDR1 PRHDT, CDR2 FYEKMQ (reference sequence). Trimming took off 5 bases at V and 5 bases at J, with 13 bases between the two ends. The CDR3 has 13 amino acids. In DNA, the CDR3 is TGTGCCAGCAGCCCTGACAGTCTCCACGAGCAGTACTTC. It translates to CASSPDSLHEQYF.

The chain joins TRBV5-4 to TRBJ2-1; 10 positions agree with TRBD2. Losses at the gene ends were 4 bases for V and 6 bases for J; bases not matched to a gene: 7. Germline lookup yields CDR1 SGHNT and CDR2 YYREEE (reference sequence). The CDR3 loop spans 15 amino acids. Written as DNA, the CDR3 is TGTGCCAGCAGCCCGGGACTAGCGCAGCTCAATGAGCAGTTCTTC. This codes for CASSPGLAQLNEQFF.

The chain recombines TRBV6-1 with TRBJ1-3; D remains ambiguous. Germline V lookup: CDR1 MNHNS, CDR2 SASEGT. This CDR3 is 16 amino acids long. Trimming took 0 bases from V and 2 from J, leaving 11 bases between them. CDR3 DNA sequence: TGTGCCAGCAGTGAAGCGAGGGCAAAAGCTGGAAACACCATATATTTT. As protein: CASSEARAKAGNTIYF.

The chain employs TRBV5-1 and TRBJ1-4; 7 bases agree with TRBD1. Trimming removed 4 bases from V and 12 bases from J; junction bases left unmatched: 15. The CDR3 is 15 residues long. Germline CDR1 is SGHRS and CDR2 is YFSETQ. DNA of the CDR3: TGCGCCAGCAGCGGGGACAGCCTAGGAGGGGTGGAACTGTTTTTT. Translation gives CASSGDSLGGVELFF.

This clone was observed a single time. This chain links TRBV19 with TRBJ1-4; D may be TRBD1 (6 bases). Germline CDR1 is LNHDA and CDR2 is SQIVND (reference sequence). This CDR3 comprises 15 residues. V was shortened by 2 bases and J by 1 base, with 8 bases between the two germline ends. The CDR3 DNA is TGTGCCAGTAGTATACTGACAGGAACTAATGAAAAACTGTTTTTT. Protein product: CASSILTGTNEKLFF.

The CDR3 spells CASSSSQGDYGYTF. CDR3 nucleotides: TGCGCCAGCAGCTCATCCCAGGGGGACTATGGCTACACCTTC. The rearrangement joins TRBV5-1 to TRBJ1-2; 7 nucleotides match TRBD1. The V gene end was trimmed by 3 bases and the J gene end by 3 bases; junction bases not matched to a gene: 5. This CDR3 spans 14 amino acids. Germline CDR1 is SGHRS and CDR2 is YFSETQ.

V and J are TRBV28 and TRBJ1-4; tentatively, D is TRBD1 (5 bases). Between the trimmed V and J ends, which lost 7 bases and 4 bases, there was a span of 10 bases. Per germline, CDR1 MDHEN and CDR2 SYDVKM. This CDR3 contains 13 residues. For the CDR3, the DNA is TGTGCCAGCATGGGGGGAATTAATGAAAAACTGTTTTTT. This gives the protein CASMGGINEKLFF.

The chain couples TRBV7-3 to TRBJ2-5; 7 bases align to TRBD2. The CDR3 is 12 residues long. Germline V lookup: CDR1 SGHTA, CDR2 FQGTGA. The ends lost 3 bases at V and 7 bases at J; junction bases unmatched: 2. The CDR3 protein is CASSFGGGTQYF. The CDR3 DNA is TGTGCCAGCAGCTTTGGGGGGGGGACCCAGTACTTC.

J is TRBJ2-1 and V is TRBV10-1, with D hard to call. V was cut by 4 bases and J by 1 base, with 14 bases left in between. CDR3 length equals 16 residues. Germline lookup yields CDR1 WNHNN and CDR2 SYGVQD (reference sequence). The CDR3 protein is CASSASPPRSYNEQFF. CDR3 in DNA: TGCGCCAGCAGTGCCTCCCCCCCCCGGTCCTACAATGAGCAGTTCTTC.

This clone came up a few times. The chain has TRBV18 and TRBJ1-1; TRBD1 might be the D (5 bases). Trimming stripped 5 bases from V and 2 bases from J, with 9 bases between. Germline CDR1 and CDR2: KGHSH and LQKENI. CDR3 length: 13 amino acids. CDR3 DNA sequence: TGTGCCAGCTCAGACGGGGGAAACACTGAAGCTTTCTTT. Translated, it gives CASSDGGNTEAFF.

The CDR3: CASSEWGQGKTEAFF. The CDR3 nucleotides read TGTGCCAGCAGTGAATGGGGACAGGGGAAGACTGAAGCTTTCTTT. The J gene is TRBJ1-1, the V gene TRBV25-1; 10 bases agree with TRBD1. The CDR3 consists of 15 residues. Germline V gives CDR1 MGHDK, CDR2 SYGVNS. V lost 1 base to trimming and J lost 5 bases; unmatched junction nucleotides: 4.

This clone has just a few counts. This chain links TRBV19 with TRBJ1-4, with D possibly matching TRBD1 (5 bases). The CDR3 spans 14 residues. Germline CDR1 LNHDA, CDR2 SQIVND (reference sequence). V was cut by 3 bases and J by 8 bases, with 13 bases left in between. CDR3 in amino acids: CASSIIQGGEKLFF. CDR3 coding DNA: TGTGCCAGTAGTATTATTCAGGGAGGCGAAAAACTGTTTTTT.

The chain links TRBV14 to TRBJ1-4; no clear D gene. Trimming cost V 4 bases and J 5 bases, with 14 bases left between them. Germline values: CDR1 SGHDN, CDR2 FVKESK. This CDR3 comprises 15 residues. This CDR3 reads CASSLRMGGNEKLFF. CDR3 nucleotides: TGTGCCAGCAGCCTAAGGATGGGAGGAAATGAAAAACTGTTTTTT.

The chain employs TRBV15 and TRBJ2-3; 12 bases agree with TRBD2. Germline-derived CDR1 and CDR2 are LNHNV and YYDKDF (reference sequence). The V segment lost 3 bases and the J segment 5 bases; nucleotides outside the gene matches: 3. CDR3 length equals 15 residues. This chain's CDR3 is CATSRELAGGDTQYF. Written as DNA, the CDR3 is TGTGCCACCAGCAGGGAACTAGCGGGGGGAGATACGCAGTATTTT. The full variable domain, with the rest looked up from reference TRBV15 and TRBJ2-3, is DAMVIQNPRYQVTQFGKPVTLSCSQTLNHNVMYWYQQKSSQAPKLLFHYYDKDFNNEADTPDNFQSRRPNTSFCFLDIRSPGLGDTAMYLCATSRELAGGDTQYFGPGTRLTVL.

The chain uses TRBV28 and TRBJ1-4; TRBD1 matches 8 bases. Germline V gives CDR1 MDHEN, CDR2 SYDVKM. The CDR3 spans 16 residues. V shed 3 bases and J 8 bases; nucleotides not matched to a gene: 11. CDR3 residues: CASSFGRRGLGEKLFF. The DNA for the CDR3 is TGTGCCAGCAGTTTCGGCCGCAGGGGGCTGGGCGAAAAACTGTTTTTT.

The chain uses TRBV6-5 and TRBJ2-1; 8 bases are a match to TRBD2. Germline values: CDR1 MNHEY, CDR2 SVGAGI. J was trimmed by 8 bases and V by 2 bases; bases with no gene match: 8. The CDR3 loop spans 15 amino acids. CDR3 protein: CASSYGTRGSDEQFF. The DNA for the CDR3 is TGTGCCAGCAGTTACGGGACTAGAGGGTCGGATGAGCAGTTCTTC.

The rearrangement links TRBV7-6 to TRBJ1-1; TRBD1 matches at 7 bases. Trimming removed 3 bases from V and 4 bases from J; junction bases left unmatched: 11. The germline V gene encodes CDR1 SGHVS and CDR2 FNYEAQ. CDR3 size: 16 residues. The CDR3 sequence: CASSLPGGQRATEAFF. In nucleotides, the CDR3 is TGTGCCAGCAGCTTGCCAGGGGGGCAAAGGGCCACTGAAGCTTTCTTT. Filled out from reference TRBV7-6 and TRBJ1-1, the complete variable domain reads GAGVSQSPRYKVTKRGQDVALRCDPISGHVSLYWYRQALGQGPEFLTYFNYEAQQDKSGLPNDRFSAERPEGSISTLTIQRTEQRDSAMYRCASSLPGGQRATEAFFGQGTRLTVV.